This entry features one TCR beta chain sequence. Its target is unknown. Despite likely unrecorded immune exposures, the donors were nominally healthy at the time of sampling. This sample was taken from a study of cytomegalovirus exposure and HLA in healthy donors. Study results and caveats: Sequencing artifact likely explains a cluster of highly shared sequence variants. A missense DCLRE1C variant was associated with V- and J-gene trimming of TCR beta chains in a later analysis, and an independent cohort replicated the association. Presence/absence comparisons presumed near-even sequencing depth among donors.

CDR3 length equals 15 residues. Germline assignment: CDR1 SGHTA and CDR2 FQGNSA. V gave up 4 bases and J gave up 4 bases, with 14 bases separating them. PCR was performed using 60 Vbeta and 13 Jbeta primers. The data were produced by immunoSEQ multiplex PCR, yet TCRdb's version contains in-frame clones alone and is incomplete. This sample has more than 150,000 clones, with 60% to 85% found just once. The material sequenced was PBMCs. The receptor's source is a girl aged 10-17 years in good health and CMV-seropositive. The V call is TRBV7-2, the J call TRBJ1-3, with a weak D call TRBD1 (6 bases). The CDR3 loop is CASSWAGGLGNTIYF. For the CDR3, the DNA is TGTGCCAGCAGCTGGGCGGGGGGGCTAGGAAACACCATATATTTT.